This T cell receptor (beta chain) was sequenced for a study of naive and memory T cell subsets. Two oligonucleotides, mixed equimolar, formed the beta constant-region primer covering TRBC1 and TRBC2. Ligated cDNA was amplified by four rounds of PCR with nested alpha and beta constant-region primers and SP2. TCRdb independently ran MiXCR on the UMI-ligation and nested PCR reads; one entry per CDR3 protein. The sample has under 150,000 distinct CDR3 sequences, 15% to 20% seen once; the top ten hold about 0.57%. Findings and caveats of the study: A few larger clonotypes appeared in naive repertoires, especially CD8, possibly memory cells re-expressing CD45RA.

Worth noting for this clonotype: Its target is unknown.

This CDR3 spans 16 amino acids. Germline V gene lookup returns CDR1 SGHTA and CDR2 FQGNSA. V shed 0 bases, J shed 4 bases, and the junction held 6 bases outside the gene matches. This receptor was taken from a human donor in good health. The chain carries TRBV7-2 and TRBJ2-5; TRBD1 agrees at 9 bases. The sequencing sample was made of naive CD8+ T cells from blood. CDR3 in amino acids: CASSLAPGQGVETQYF. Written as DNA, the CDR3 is TGTGCCAGCAGCTTAGCGCCGGGACAGGGAGTAGAGACCCAGTACTTC.